These T cell receptor beta chains were read from a single sample in a study of T cell repertoires in cytomegalovirus infection. Each CDR3 protein is one row after TCRdb ran MiXCR on the reads. Counted here are 900,000 to 950,000 distinct CDR3 sequences, 31% occurring once; the ten biggest clones make up around 15%. These TCRs are of unknown antigen specificity. Sequencing used cultured CD8+ T cells from PBMCs, obtained from culture after CMV antigen stimulation. All receptors come from a human donor in good health (CMV status not recorded). Some clones in this sample may be carry-over from other donors' samples. CDR3s include the opening cysteine and the closing phenylalanine or tryptophan. A D gene is named only where the DNA matches it firmly. Part of the rows lack a size; the others show once, few, many or a class for expanded clones.

>NA|11|few|TRBJ2-1|TRBV6-5
TGTGCCAGCAGTTACCATATGGAGCAGTTCTTC
CASSYHMEQFF
>NA|15|NA|TRBJ2-1|TRBV7-8
TGTGCCAGCACCCTAGCCGGGCAGGCCTCCAATGAGCAGTTCTTC
CASTLAGQASNEQFF
>NA|14|many|TRBJ1-1|TRBV7-9
TGTGCCAGCAGCTCGGAAGGAAAGGACACTGAAGCTTTCTTT
CASSSEGKDTEAFF
>TRBD1|19|few|TRBJ1-6|TRBV4-2
TGTGCCAGCAGCCAGAACCTTCCTACAGGGGGATTTTATAATTCACCCCTCCACTTT
CASSQNLPTGGFYNSPLHF
>TRBD2|14|many|TRBJ2-7|TRBV7-2
TGTGCCAGCAGCGTAGCGGGGGGCCCCTACGAGCAGTACTTC
CASSVAGGPYEQYF
>NA|14|many|TRBJ2-2|TRBV7-8
TGTGCCAGCAGCTTAATAGAAAACCCCGGGGAGCTGTTTTTT
CASSLIENPGELFF
>NA|15|few|TRBJ2-4|TRBV7-8
TGTGCCAGCAGCTCCCGTGGTGATAGGAAGGGCATTCAGTACTTC
CASSSRGDRKGIQYF
>TRBD2|15|NA|TRBJ2-2|TRBV9
TGTGCCAGCAGCCTTCGCAGCGGGGGTAACGGGGAGCTGTTTTTT
CASSLRSGGNGELFF
>NA|16|few|TRBJ1-5|TRBV28
TGTGCCAGCAGTTTAAGTGGGGCCGGGATCAATCAGCCCCAGCATTTT
CASSLSGAGINQPQHF
>NA|16|NA|TRBJ1-1|TRBV4-1
TGCGCCAGCAGCCTCCCTGGGGCCCTCATGAACACTGAAGCTTTCTTT
CASSLPGALMNTEAFF
>TRBD1|17|few|TRBJ2-1|TRBV19
TGTGCCAGTAGTATAGCCCAATCGGGGACAGGGGATGATGAGCAGTTCTTC
CASSIAQSGTGDDEQFF
>NA|15|few|TRBJ2-3|TRBV7-9
TGTGCCAGCAGCTTAGAGGACACTAGCACAGATACGCAGTATTTT
CASSLEDTSTDTQYF
>NA|15|NA|TRBJ2-3|TRBV27
TGTGCCAGCATCCTACGGACGGAAGGCACAGATACGCAGTATTTT
CASILRTEGTDTQYF
>TRBD1|15|NA|TRBJ1-5|TRBV24-1
TGTGCCACCAGCCCTTCCGGGACAGGGGTCCAGCCCCAGCATTTT
CATSPSGTGVQPQHF
>TRBD1|14|few|TRBJ2-1|TRBV7-8
TGTGCCAGCAGCTTCCAAGGGACAGGCAATGAGCAGTTCTTC
CASSFQGTGNEQFF
>NA|14|many|TRBJ1-5|TRBV7-8
TGTGCCAGCAGCTTAGGTTTAGGGTTTCAGCCCCAGCATTTT
CASSLGLGFQPQHF
>NA|15|few|TRBJ2-7|TRBV9
TGTGCCAGCAGCGTAGGACAGGGAGGGGCCTACGAGCAGTACTTC
CASSVGQGGAYEQYF
>NA|14|few|TRBJ2-7|TRBV4-2
TGTGCCAGCAGCCAAGAACCCCCCGGCTACGAGCAGTACTTC
CASSQEPPGYEQYF
>NA|12|NA|TRBJ2-2|TRBV29-1
TGCAGCGTTGACCCAGGGTCCGGGGAGCTGTTTTTT
CSVDPGSGELFF
>NA|12|few|TRBJ2-2|TRBV5-4
TGTGCCAGCATTGAAGGGACCGGGGAGCTGTTTTTT
CASIEGTGELFF
>NA|15|NA|TRBJ2-5|TRBV6-5
TGTGCCAGCAGACACCCCTCCGGGGGTGGGGGGACCCAGTACTTC
CASRHPSGGGGTQYF
>TRBD1|15|NA|TRBJ1-1|TRBV12-3/TRBV12-4
TGTGCCAGCAGCTACTTAACAGGGGTGGACACTGAAGCTTTCTTT
CASSYLTGVDTEAFF
>NA|15|NA|TRBJ1-2|TRBV20-1
TGCAGTGCTCCAAGGGGCAGATACGCGGACTATGGCTACACCTTC
CSAPRGRYADYGYTF
>NA|14|NA|TRBJ1-3|TRBV25-1
TGTGCCAGCAGTGACCCGGATAATGGAAACACCATATATTTT
CASSDPDNGNTIYF
>TRBD2|18|NA|TRBJ2-1|TRBV13
TGTGCCAGCAGCTTAGGGCCCAGAATTAGCGGGGTTGGGGATGAGCAGTTCTTC
CASSLGPRISGVGDEQFF
>NA|13|few|TRBJ1-2|TRBV5-5
TGTGCCAGCAGCCCGGGTATGGACTATGGCTACACCTTC
CASSPGMDYGYTF
>TRBD1|17|NA|TRBJ1-2|TRBV12-3/TRBV12-4
TGTGCCAGCAGTTTAGGTCCTAAGGGACAGGGGGCGAATGGCTACACCTTC
CASSLGPKGQGANGYTF